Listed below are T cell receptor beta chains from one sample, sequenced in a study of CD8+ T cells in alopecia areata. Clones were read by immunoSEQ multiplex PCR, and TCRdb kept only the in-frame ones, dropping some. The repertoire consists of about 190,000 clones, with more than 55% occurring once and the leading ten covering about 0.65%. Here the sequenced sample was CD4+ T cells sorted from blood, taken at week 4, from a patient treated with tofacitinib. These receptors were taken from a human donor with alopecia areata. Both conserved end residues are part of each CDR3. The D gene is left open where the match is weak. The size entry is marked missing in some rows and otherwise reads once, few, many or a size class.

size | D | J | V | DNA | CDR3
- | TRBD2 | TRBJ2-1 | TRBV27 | TGTGCCAGCAGCCCTGCCCCGGGACTAGAGTTTTGGGTCTTC | CASSPAPGLEFWVF
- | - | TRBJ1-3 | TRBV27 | TGTGCCAGCAGGGGTTCCTCTGGAAACACCATATATTTT | CASRGSSGNTIYF
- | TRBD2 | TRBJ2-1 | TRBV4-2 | TGTGCCAGCAGCCAAGTGGGGGGGGTTAATGAGCAGTTCTTC | CASSQVGGVNEQFF
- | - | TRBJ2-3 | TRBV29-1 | TGCAGCGTTGGAGCCAGGGCACCAGATACGCAGTATTTT | CSVGARAPDTQYF
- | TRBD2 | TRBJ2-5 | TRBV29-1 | TGCAGCGTTGAGGGAGGGTCGGAGACCCAGTACTTC | CSVEGGSETQYF
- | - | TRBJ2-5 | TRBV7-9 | TGTGCCAGCAGGGATTTCACAGGGAAAGAGACCCAGTACTTC | CASRDFTGKETQYF
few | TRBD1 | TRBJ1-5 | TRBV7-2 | TGTGCCAGCAGCCCGCAGGGGGGGGACGGTCAGCCCCAGCATTTT | CASSPQGGDGQPQHF
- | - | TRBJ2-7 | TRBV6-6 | TGTGCCAGCAACTTACAGGGCGAGCAGTACTTC | CASNLQGEQYF
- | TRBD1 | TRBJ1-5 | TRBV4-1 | TGCGCCAGCAGCCCGTGGACAGGGGTTCAGCCCCAGCATTTT | CASSPWTGVQPQHF
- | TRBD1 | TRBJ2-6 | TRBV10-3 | TGTGCCATCAGTGGGGGACAGAGCTCTGGGGCCAACGTCCTGACTTTC | CAISGGQSSGANVLTF
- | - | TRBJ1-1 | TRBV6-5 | TGTGCCAGCAGTGAATTAGGACACGTCTCTGAAGCTTTCTTT | CASSELGHVSEAFF
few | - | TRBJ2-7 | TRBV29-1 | TGCAGCGTTGCTTCACCGGGACGGAACTCCTACGAGCAGTACTTC | CSVASPGRNSYEQYF
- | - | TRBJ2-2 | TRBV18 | TGTGCCAGCTCGCCGGGACTCAGCGGGGAGCTGTTTTTT | CASSPGLSGELFF
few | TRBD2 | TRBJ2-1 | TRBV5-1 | TGCGCCAGCAGCCTACTAGCGGATGAGCAGTTCTTC | CASSLLADEQFF
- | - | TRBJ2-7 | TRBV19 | TGTGCCAGTAGTACCCCCGGGACTGGGGCTTCCTACGAGCAGTACTTC | CASSTPGTGASYEQYF
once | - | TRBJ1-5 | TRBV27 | TGTGCCAGCAGTTTATCCAGTATGGTCAATCAGCCCCAGCATTTT | CASSLSSMVNQPQHF
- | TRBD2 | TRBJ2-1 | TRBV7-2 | TGTGCCAGCAGCTTGCTGGGTCTAGCGGGACCGAATGAGCAGTTCTTC | CASSLLGLAGPNEQFF
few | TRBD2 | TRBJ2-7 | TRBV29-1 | TGCAGCGTTGTCGGGGGGGGACGCGAGCAGTACTTC | CSVVGGGREQYF
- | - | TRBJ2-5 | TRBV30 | TGTGCCTGGGGCAGGGAGGTCGGGACCCAGTACTTC | CAWGREVGTQYF
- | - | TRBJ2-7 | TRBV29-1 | TGCAGCGTTGAAGATGACGTCTCCTACGAGCAGTACTTC | CSVEDDVSYEQYF
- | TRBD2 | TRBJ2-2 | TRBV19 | TGTGCCAGTAGCCCTAGCGGTACGAACACCGGGGAGCTGTTTTTT | CASSPSGTNTGELFF
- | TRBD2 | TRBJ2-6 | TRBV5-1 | TGCGCCAGCAGCGGGGGACTAGCGGGACTAGCTGGGGCCAACGTCCTGACTTTC | CASSGGLAGLAGANVLTF
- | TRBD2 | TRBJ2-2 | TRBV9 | TGTGCCAGCAGCGTCGGACTAGCGGGCAACACCGGGGAGCTGTTTTTT | CASSVGLAGNTGELFF
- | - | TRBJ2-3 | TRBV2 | TGTGCCAGCAGCGAGACACATTCTAGCACAGATACGCAGTATTTT | CASSETHSSTDTQYF
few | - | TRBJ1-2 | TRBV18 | TGTGCCAGCTCCCCCGTGGCCCGGGAGGGCTACACCTTC | CASSPVAREGYTF
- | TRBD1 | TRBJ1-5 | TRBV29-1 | TGCAGCGTTGCCGGGACAGGGGGAGGACAGCCCCAGCATTTT | CSVAGTGGGQPQHF
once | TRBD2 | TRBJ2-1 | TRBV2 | TGTGCCAGCAGTGAGGGGCCTCGGCTAGCGGGATTCAATGAGCAGTTCTTC | CASSEGPRLAGFNEQFF
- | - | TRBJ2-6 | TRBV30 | TGTGCCTGGAGTGGGGGATTTGGGGCCAACGTCCTGACTTTC | CAWSGGFGANVLTF
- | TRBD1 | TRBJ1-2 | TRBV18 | TGTGCCAGCTCTCCCGGACAGGGTGACTATGGCTACACCTTC | CASSPGQGDYGYTF
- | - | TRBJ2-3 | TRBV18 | TGTGCCAGCTCACCCTCGGAGGCTCTGAGTTTT | CASSPSEALSF
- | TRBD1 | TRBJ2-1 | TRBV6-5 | TGTGCCAGCAGTTACTCGATGGGACAGGGTCGGAATGAGCAGTTCTTC | CASSYSMGQGRNEQFF
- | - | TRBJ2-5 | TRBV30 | TGTGCCTGGAGTGTAGGGGGTCACCAAGAGACCCAGTACTTC | CAWSVGGHQETQYF
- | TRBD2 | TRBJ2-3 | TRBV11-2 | TGTGCCAGCAGCTTAGGCAGGTTGCGGGAGGGGACAGATACGCAGTATTTT | CASSLGRLREGTDTQYF
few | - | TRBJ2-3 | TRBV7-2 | TGTGCCAGCAGCTTAGCAGCGGAACGCACAGATACGCAGTATTTT | CASSLAAERTDTQYF
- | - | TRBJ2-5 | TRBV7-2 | TGTGCCAGCAACGACAGCCCAGGAGAGACCCAGTACTTC | CASNDSPGETQYF